This is a list of T cell receptor beta chains from one sample in a study of cytomegalovirus exposure and HLA in healthy donors. The repertoire was sequenced with immunoSEQ multiplex PCR; TCRdb's copy has only in-frame clones and lacks some. The sample shows 150,000 to 200,000 clones, over 75% of them seen only once. Sequencing was carried out using PBMCs. Receptor source: a woman aged 25 to 39 in good health and CMV-seronegative. CDR3s include the opening cysteine and the closing phenylalanine or tryptophan. A D gene is named only where the DNA matches it firmly. The size field is filled for only some rows; it gives once, few, many or a size class.

>NA|TRBV10-2|NA|TRBJ1-3
CASSEFFTGIGGNTIYF
TGCGCCAGCAGTGAGTTCTTCACAGGGATCGGCGGAAACACCATATATTTT
>TRBD1|TRBV6-5|NA|TRBJ1-4
CASRETGNNEKLFF
TGTGCCAGCAGAGAGACAGGGAACAATGAAAAACTGTTTTTT
>NA|TRBV29-1|NA|TRBJ2-5
CSVRRDPQETQYF
TGCAGCGTTCGCCGGGATCCCCAAGAGACCCAGTACTTC
>TRBD1|TRBV5-4|NA|TRBJ1-2
CASSEDRAGGYTF
TGTGCCAGCAGCGAGGACAGGGCGGGCGGCTACACCTTC
>NA|TRBV5-1|NA|TRBJ2-1
CASSFRTSYNEQFF
TGCGCCAGCAGCTTCAGAACCTCCTACAATGAGCAGTTCTTC
>NA|TRBV2|NA|TRBJ1-5
CASSKRQGGNQPQHF
TGTGCCAGCAGTAAGCGGCAGGGAGGAAATCAGCCCCAGCATTTT
>TRBD1|TRBV19|NA|TRBJ2-3
CASRWGTVTDTQYF
TGTGCCAGTCGTTGGGGGACAGTCACAGATACGCAGTATTTT
>NA|TRBV7-2|NA|TRBJ2-7
CASSSALGGKTYEQYF
TGTGCCAGCAGCTCTGCCCTCGGCGGGAAAACCTACGAGCAGTACTTC
>TRBD2|TRBV6-1|NA|TRBJ2-7
CASRPGGGYYEQYF
TGTGCCAGCAGGCCGGGAGGGGGGTACTACGAGCAGTACTTC
>NA|TRBV7-3|NA|TRBJ1-2
CASSLGERGGYTF
TGTGCCAGCAGCTTAGGGGAGAGAGGTGGCTACACCTTC
>NA|TRBV30|NA|TRBJ1-5
CAWSDEGLWGNQPQHF
TGTGCCTGGAGTGACGAGGGACTTTGGGGCAATCAGCCCCAGCATTTT
>NA|TRBV11-3|NA|TRBJ2-1
CASSFNRYNEQFF
TGTGCCAGCAGCTTTAACAGATACAATGAGCAGTTCTTC
>NA|TRBV11-2|NA|TRBJ1-2
CASSSGDYGYTF
TGTGCCAGCAGCTCTGGAGACTATGGCTACACCTTC
>TRBD2|TRBV29-1|NA|TRBJ2-3
CSVEDTRVGAGNTDTQYF
TGCAGCGTTGAAGATACTAGAGTAGGAGCGGGGAATACAGATACGCAGTATTTT
>TRBD2|TRBV7-9|NA|TRBJ2-1
CASTRRASGSYNEQFF
TGTGCCAGCACCCGCCGGGCTAGCGGCTCCTACAATGAGCAGTTCTTC
>NA|TRBV25-1|few|TRBJ2-3
CASRQDTDTQYF
TGTGCCAGCAGACAGGATACCGATACGCAGTATTTT
>TRBD1|TRBV23-1|NA|TRBJ1-5
CASSHSRRDRNYSNQPQHF
TGCGCCAGCAGTCACTCTCGTAGGGACAGGAACTATAGCAATCAGCCCCAGCATTTT
>NA|TRBV6-1|NA|TRBJ2-6
CASSERFKEGAVSGANVLTF
TGTGCCAGCAGTGAAAGGTTCAAGGAGGGGGCGGTCTCTGGGGCCAACGTCCTGACTTTC
>NA|TRBV6-5|NA|TRBJ1-2
CASSQRQYYGYTF
TGTGCCAGCAGTCAACGACAGTACTATGGCTACACCTTC
>TRBD1|TRBV4-3|few|TRBJ2-7
CASSQDPYTGVRYEQYF
TGCGCCAGCAGCCAAGACCCGTATACAGGGGTACGGTACGAGCAGTACTTC
>NA|TRBV5-6|NA|TRBJ1-1
CASNTRVLLNTEAFF
TGTGCCAGCAATACCAGGGTCCTTCTCAACACTGAAGCTTTCTTT
>NA|TRBV15|few|TRBJ1-1
CATSRDFSEAFF
TGTGCCACCAGCAGAGACTTTTCTGAAGCTTTCTTT
>TRBD2|TRBV5-1|NA|TRBJ2-3
CASSFSGGSTDTQYF
TGCGCCAGCAGCTTCAGCGGGGGGAGCACAGATACGCAGTATTTT
>NA|TRBV25-1|NA|TRBJ1-2
CASRDSYGYTF
TGTGCCAGCAGGGACAGCTATGGCTACACCTTC
>TRBD1|TRBV4-3|NA|TRBJ1-1
CASSQEFRTGGFRDTEAFF
TGCGCCAGCAGCCAAGAATTCCGGACAGGGGGCTTTCGAGACACTGAAGCTTTCTTT
>TRBD1|TRBV6-1|few|TRBJ2-5
CASSATGPETQYF
TGTGCCAGCAGTGCGACAGGGCCGGAGACCCAGTACTTC
>TRBD1|TRBV5-1|NA|TRBJ1-2
CASSPGTGHYGYTF
TGCGCCAGCAGCCCCGGGACAGGTCACTATGGCTACACCTTC
>TRBD1|TRBV30|NA|TRBJ2-7
CAWSRGDRATYEQYF
TGTGCCTGGAGTCGAGGGGACAGGGCGACCTACGAGCAGTACTTC
>NA|TRBV30|NA|TRBJ1-1
CAWSSEGAEAFF
TGTGCCTGGAGCTCCGAGGGGGCTGAAGCTTTCTTT
>NA|TRBV11-2|NA|TRBJ2-3
CASSQADTQYF
TGTGCCAGCAGCCAGGCAGATACGCAGTATTTT
>TRBD1|TRBV7-6|NA|TRBJ1-1
CASSFYGQGVLSTEAFF
TGTGCCAGCAGCTTTTACGGACAGGGAGTATTAAGCACTGAAGCTTTCTTT
>TRBD1|TRBV30|NA|TRBJ1-1
CAWTGTGDTEAFF
TGTGCCTGGACCGGGACAGGGGACACTGAAGCTTTCTTT
>NA|TRBV5-1|NA|TRBJ1-4
CASRTVSGGLATNEKLFF
TGCGCCAGCAGAACGGTCAGCGGGGGCCTAGCAACTAATGAAAAACTGTTTTTT
>TRBD1|TRBV29-1|NA|TRBJ2-5
CSHGDRVWETQYF
TGCAGCCACGGCGACAGGGTCTGGGAGACCCAGTACTTC
>NA|TRBV19|once|TRBJ2-3
CASSPNTDTQYF
TGTGCCAGTAGTCCCAACACAGATACGCAGTATTTT
>TRBD2|TRBV10-3|once|TRBJ2-5
CAISTIAGGLETQYF
TGTGCCATCAGTACGATAGCGGGGGGGCTTGAGACCCAGTACTTC
>TRBD1|TRBV5-4|NA|TRBJ2-1
CASSLGTGDHNEQFF
TGTGCCAGCAGCTTAGGGACAGGGGATCACAATGAGCAGTTCTTC
>TRBD1|TRBV27|NA|TRBJ1-5
CASSLTGINQPQHF
TGTGCCAGCAGTTTGACAGGGATCAATCAGCCCCAGCATTTT